This entry describes one T cell receptor (beta chain). Profiling relied on immunoSEQ multiplex PCR, and the TCRdb table lists in-frame clones only, not all of them. Of fewer than 120,000 clones in the sample, 85% to 90% were seen once. The CDR3 extends over 17 amino acids. After removal of 6 bases from V and 6 bases from J, the junction contained 17 bases not matched to a gene. Germline lookup yields CDR1 MDHEN and CDR2 SYDVKM. The data belong to a study of T cell responses to AZD1222 COVID-19 vaccine. This clonotype was sampled from an adult who received the AZD1222 COVID-19 vaccine. This sequence joins TRBV28 and TRBJ2-4; TRBD2 matches at 7 bases. The sequencing used peripheral blood, collected 28 days after the second AZD1222 dose. The CDR3 sequence: CASRLISGAGNRNIQYF. For the CDR3, the DNA is TGTGCCAGCAGATTAATAAGCGGGGCGGGCAATAGAAACATTCAGTACTTC.